This TCR beta chain emerged from a study of PD-1 blockade in classical Hodgkin lymphoma. Regarding the study as a whole: Some patients began nivolumab under 1 year after ASCT. These patients were excluded from later analyses. Baseline diversity in complete responders resembled that of newly diagnosed patients.

Clones were read by immunoSEQ multiplex PCR, and TCRdb kept only the in-frame ones, dropping some. The data hold around 30,000 clones, with roughly 78% observed a single time. Note on this clone: What it binds is unknown.

The CDR3 is 15 amino acids. J lost 3 bases, V lost 6 bases, and 6 bases had no gene match. The germline V gene encodes CDR1 MNHEY and CDR2 SMNVEV (reference sequence). The time point is: cycle 4 day 1 (C4D1), after about 6 weeks of nivolumab. Each patient relapsed following autologous stem cell transplantation, and prior brentuximab vedotin exposure differed. The sequencing here drew on peripheral blood mononuclear cells (PBMCs), taken before the fourth cycle of nivolumab. This chain joins TRBV27 and TRBJ2-1, with 9 bases fitting TRBD2. This receptor was identified in a human donor with classical Hodgkin lymphoma. DNA for the CDR3: TGTGCCAGCAGGGACATACTAGCGGGCTACAATGAGCAGTTCTTC. This gives the protein CASRDILAGYNEQFF.